One and the same sample provided the 20 T cell receptor beta chains below, sequenced in a study of blood T cells in healthy people across ages. The second PCR ran about 6 to 11 cycles with a sample-barcoded 5' primer and J-beta primers. TCRdb redid the calling of the 5' RACE reads with MiXCR, one entry per CDR3 protein. The sample carries 600,000 to 850,000 distinct CDR3 sequences, approximately 39% recorded once. The sequencing input was blood. Receptors were obtained from a woman aged 55-69 years in good health.

Of note for this clonotype: A much larger clone sits a single nucleotide away, making a read error possible. This chain uses TRBV6-2 or TRBV6-3 with TRBJ2-1; D uncertain. Gene TRBJ2-7 matches the end of the DNA better, so the J call may be wrong. The length of the CDR3 is 15 residues. Germline CDR1 reads MNHEY; CDR2 reads SVGEGT. CDR3 region: CASTIDLPSYNEQYF. DNA of the CDR3: TGTGCCAGCACCATTGACTTGCCCTCCTACAATGAGCAGTACTTC.

This clonotype appeared many times. The chain joins TRBV13 to TRBJ2-1; 7 positions agree with TRBD2. Germline assignment: CDR1 PRHDT and CDR2 FYEKMQ (reference sequence). CDR3 length equals 17 residues. V was pared by 3 bases and J by 0 bases, with 8 bases of the junction left unmatched. CDR3 region: CASSFRVAGFSYNEQFF. DNA for the CDR3: TGTGCCAGCAGCTTTAGGGTAGCGGGCTTCTCCTACAATGAGCAGTTCTTC.

This clonotype has only a few counts. The genes are TRBV10-3 and TRBJ2-3; D uncertain. Germline CDR1 reads ENHRY; CDR2 reads SYGVKD. The CDR3 is made up of 14 amino acids. Trimming left V 3 bases short and J 2 bases short, with 9 bases between. The CDR3 nucleotides read TGTGCCATCAGTGATACTCTCCCCACAGATACGCAGTATTTT. This codes for CAISDTLPTDTQYF.

The chain has TRBV11-2 and TRBJ2-1; 10 positions agree with TRBD2. V shed 0 bases and J 6 bases; nucleotides not matched to a gene: 2. This CDR3 comprises 15 residues. In germline, CDR1 is SGHAT, CDR2 FQNNGV. DNA of the CDR3: TGTGCCAGCAGCTTAGATCGGACTAGCGGCAATGAGCAGTTCTTC. Translating gives CASSLDRTSGNEQFF.

Points on this clonotype: A much larger clonotype is one base distant, so this may be a read error. The rearrangement uses TRBV7-2 and TRBJ2-5; D unclear. This CDR3 comprises 11 residues. V was pared by 6 bases and J by 11 bases, with 13 bases between. CDR1 SGHTA and CDR2 FQGNSA come from the germline V gene. The CDR3 region has the DNA TGTGCCAGCAGAATGTACAATGAGCAGTACTTC. Its protein is CASRMYNEQYF.

This chain uses TRBV10-3 with TRBJ2-7; 8 positions match TRBD2. The V and J ends lost 3 bases and 4 bases, in that order; junction bases with no gene match: 5. Germline CDR1 reads ENHRY; CDR2 reads SYGVKD. The CDR3 loop spans 14 amino acids. DNA of the CDR3: TGTGCCATCAGTGATAACGGGAGGGCGTACGAGCAGTACTTC. Protein product: CAISDNGRAYEQYF.

The chain joins TRBV5-1 to TRBJ1-1; 10 bases map to TRBD1. V dropped 5 bases and J dropped 6; count of bases not matched to a gene: 7. The CDR3 consists of 14 residues. Germline lookup yields CDR1 SGHRS and CDR2 YFSETQ. Written as DNA, the CDR3 is TGCGCCAGCAGGGGACAGGGGCTAGCGGCTGAAGCTTTCTTT. As protein: CASRGQGLAAEAFF.

In this sample, this clonotype turned up many times. The rearrangement links TRBV29-1 to TRBJ1-2, with a weak D call TRBD1 (6 bases). This CDR3 is built from 13 residues. The V gene lost 6 bases and the J gene lost 3 bases, with 14 bases spanning the gap. Germline V CDR1 and CDR2: SQVTM, ANQGSEA. The CDR3 here is CSVGQGPDYGYTF. As DNA, the CDR3 is TGCAGCGTGGGTCAGGGGCCGGACTATGGCTACACCTTC.

This clonotype was picked up a small number of times. This sequence joins TRBV7-2 and TRBJ2-7, with TRBD1 matching over 9 bases. Germline V lookup: CDR1 SGHTA, CDR2 FQGNSA. The CDR3 runs 15 residues. With V trimmed by 0 bases and J by 7 bases, 7 bases remained unmatched. CDR3 loop: CASSLAGTGFGEQYF. In DNA, the CDR3 is TGTGCCAGCAGCTTAGCGGGGACAGGGTTTGGGGAGCAGTACTTC.

This clonotype turned up a few times. This chain links TRBV5-6 with TRBJ2-3, with D unresolved. CDR1 SGHDT and CDR2 YYEEEE come from the germline V gene. V lost 2 bases, J lost 2 bases, and 6 bases lay in between. The CDR3 totals 13 residues. CDR3 in DNA: TGTGCCAGCAGCTTTTTAGACACAGATACGCAGTATTTT. Protein: CASSFLDTDTQYF.

This clonotype was found many times. The genes are TRBV7-8 and TRBJ2-7, with 7 bases fitting TRBD1. Trimming removed 5 bases from V and 7 bases from J; junction bases left unmatched: 14. CDR1 and CDR2 (germline): SGHVS, FQNEAQ. This CDR3 has 15 amino acids. DNA of the CDR3: TGTGCCAGCAGCCAAGAGGGACAGCCCTTGAGGGAGCAGTACTTC. Translated, it gives CASSQEGQPLREQYF.

The chain uses TRBV10-3 and TRBJ2-4; TRBD1 matches at 8 bases. The CDR3 runs 15 residues. V shed 4 bases and J 4 bases; nucleotides not matched to a gene: 6. The V gene's germline CDR1 is ENHRY and CDR2 SYGVKD. CDR3 amino acids: CAISGGDRNKNIQYF. Written as DNA, the CDR3 is TGTGCCATCAGTGGTGGGGACAGGAATAAAAACATTCAGTACTTC.

V is TRBV7-2 and J is TRBJ2-1, with 10 bases lining up with TRBD2. J was trimmed by 4 bases and V by 5 bases; bases with no gene match: 8. Germline CDR1 is SGHTA and CDR2 is FQGNSA. This CDR3 is 16 amino acids long. CDR3 nucleotides: TGTGCCAGCAGCAACCCGAGCGGGGGGGGATACAATGAGCAGTTCTTC. Translating it yields CASSNPSGGGYNEQFF.

The chain joins TRBV20-1 to TRBJ2-3, with 8 positions matching TRBD2. Germline V lookup: CDR1 DFQATT, CDR2 SNEGSKA (reference sequence). This CDR3 comprises 16 residues. Trimming cost V 3 bases and J 2 bases; bases outside gene matches: 10. CDR3 amino acids: CSARREAGVATDTQYF. The DNA of the CDR3 is TGCAGTGCTAGGCGGGAGGCAGGAGTGGCCACAGATACGCAGTATTTT.

The chain is built from TRBV20-1 and TRBJ1-2; D is undetermined. Looked up from germline, CDR1 is DFQATT and CDR2 is SNEGSKA (reference sequence). V lost 6 bases, J lost 5 bases, and 10 bases lay in between. This CDR3 has 11 amino acids. The CDR3 here is CSAGRDYGYTF. In DNA, the CDR3 is TGCAGTGCCGGGAGGGATTATGGCTACACCTTC.

The chain couples TRBV2 to TRBJ2-4, with D possibly TRBD1 on 5 matching bases. Germline CDR1 reads SNHLY; CDR2 reads FYNNEI. This CDR3 spans 13 amino acids. Between the trimmed V and J ends, which lost 7 bases and 13 bases, there was a span of 20 bases. As DNA, the CDR3 is TGTGCCAGCACTCCAGACAGACTCCTGGAGCAGTACTTC. It is translated as CASTPDRLLEQYF.

This rearrangement joins TRBV20-1 to TRBJ2-1, with 11 nucleotides matching TRBD2. This CDR3 comprises 16 residues. V dropped 2 bases and J dropped 5; count of bases not matched to a gene: 8. Germline assignment: CDR1 DFQATT and CDR2 SNEGSKA (reference sequence). In nucleotides, the CDR3 is TGCAGTGCTAGAAATTTACTAGCGGGGGAGAACAATGAGCAGTTCTTC. Amino acids: CSARNLLAGENNEQFF.

The gene calls are TRBV9 and TRBJ2-1; 7 nucleotides line up with TRBD1. The CDR3 sequence is 12 residues long. Looked up from germline, CDR1 is SGDLS and CDR2 is YYNGEE. The J segment lost 9 bases and the V segment lost 6 bases, leaving 6 bases of the junction unmatched. CDR3 loop: CASTTRGSEQFF. The CDR3 region has the DNA TGTGCCAGCACGACCAGGGGGAGTGAGCAGTTCTTC.

V usage is TRBV7-2 and J usage is TRBJ2-1, with D perhaps TRBD1 (5 bases). CDR1 is SGHTA and CDR2 is FQGNSA in the germline V gene. The ends were cut back, 5 bases at V and 9 bases at J, with 11 bases in the middle. CDR3 length: 12 residues. The CDR3 sequence is CASSPSGCEQFF. The CDR3 region has the DNA TGTGCCAGCAGCCCCTCAGGGTGTGAGCAGTTCTTC.

This clonotype was detected only once. The rearrangement links TRBV29-1 to TRBJ2-2; 8 nucleotides align to TRBD1. Looked up from germline, CDR1 is SQVTM and CDR2 is ANQGSEA. Losses at the gene ends were 3 bases for V and 6 bases for J; bases not matched to a gene: 3. The CDR3 spans 13 residues. The CDR3 region is CSVDRGPSGELFF. The DNA for the CDR3 is TGCAGCGTTGACAGGGGGCCCTCCGGGGAGCTGTTTTTT.